This entry describes one T cell receptor beta chain. Trimming left V 2 bases short and J 5 bases short, with 4 bases between. This CDR3 has 12 residues. In germline, CDR1 is SGHRS, CDR2 YFSETQ. MiXCR was run by TCRdb on the RT-PCR reads, yielding one entry per CDR3 protein. Among about 680,000 distinct CDR3 sequences, 13% to 15% were seen once, and the ten largest hold about 3.9%. The material sequenced was memory CD4+ T cells from blood. The rearrangement joins TRBV5-1 to TRBJ2-2, with D hard to call. The sequence derives from a female donor in good health, serving as a healthy control. CDR3 residues: CASSFQTGELFF. The CDR3 DNA reads TGCGCCAGCAGCTTTCAAACCGGGGAGCTGTTTTTT.